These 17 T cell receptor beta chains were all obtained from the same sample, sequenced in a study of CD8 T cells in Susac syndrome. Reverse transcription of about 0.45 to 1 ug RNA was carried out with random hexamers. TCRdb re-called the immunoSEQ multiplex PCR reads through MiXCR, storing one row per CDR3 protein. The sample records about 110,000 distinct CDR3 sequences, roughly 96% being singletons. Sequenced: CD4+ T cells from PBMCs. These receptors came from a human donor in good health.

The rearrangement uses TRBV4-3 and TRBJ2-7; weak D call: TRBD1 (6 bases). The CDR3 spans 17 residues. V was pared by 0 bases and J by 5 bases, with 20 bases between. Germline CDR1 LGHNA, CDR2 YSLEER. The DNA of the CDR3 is TGCGCCAGCAGCCAAGATTTGTGGGACAACCTCTTAGACGAGCAGTACTTC. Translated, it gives CASSQDLWDNLLDEQYF.

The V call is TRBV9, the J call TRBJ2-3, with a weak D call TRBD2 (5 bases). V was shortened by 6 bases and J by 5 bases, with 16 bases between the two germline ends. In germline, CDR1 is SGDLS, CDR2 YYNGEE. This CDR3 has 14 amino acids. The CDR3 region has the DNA TGTGCCAGCAACATGAGGGAGATGGGAGATACGCAGTATTTT. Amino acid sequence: CASNMREMGDTQYF.

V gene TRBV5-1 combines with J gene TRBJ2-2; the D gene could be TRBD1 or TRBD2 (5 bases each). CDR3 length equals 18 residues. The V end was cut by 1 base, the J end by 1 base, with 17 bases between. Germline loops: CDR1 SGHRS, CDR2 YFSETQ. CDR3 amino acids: CASSLRGQGDKNTGELFF. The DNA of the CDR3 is TGCGCCAGCAGCTTGAGAGGTCAGGGAGACAAGAACACCGGGGAGCTGTTTTTT.

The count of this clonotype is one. CDR3 in amino acids: CASSTVSNQPQHF. CDR3 DNA sequence: TGTGCCAGTAGCACAGTTAGCAATCAGCCCCAGCATTTT. The chain couples TRBV19 to TRBJ1-5; the D is unclear. The CDR3 totals 13 residues. Trimming stripped 6 bases from V and 0 bases from J, with 6 bases between. CDR1 and CDR2 (germline): LNHDA, SQIVND (reference sequence).

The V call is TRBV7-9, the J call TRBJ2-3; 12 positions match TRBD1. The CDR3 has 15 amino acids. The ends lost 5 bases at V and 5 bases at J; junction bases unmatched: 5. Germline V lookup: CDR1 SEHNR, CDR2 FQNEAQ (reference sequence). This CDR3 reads CASSPGTGGIDTQYF. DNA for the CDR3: TGTGCCAGCAGCCCCGGGACAGGGGGCATAGATACGCAGTATTTT. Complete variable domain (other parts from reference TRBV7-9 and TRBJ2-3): DTGVSQNPRHKITKRGQNVTFRCDPISEHNRLYWYRQTLGQGPEFLTYFQNEAQLEKSRLLSDRFSAERPKGSFSTLEIQRTEQGDSAMYLCASSPGTGGIDTQYFGPGTRLTVL.

DNA of the CDR3: TGTGCCAGCAGCCAGGGCCTCGGGTCCTACAATGAGCAGTTCTTC. Translating gives CASSQGLGSYNEQFF. This chain links TRBV3-1 with TRBJ2-1; D is undetermined. Germline-derived CDR1 and CDR2 are LGHDT and YNNKEL (reference sequence). The CDR3 extends over 15 amino acids. The V and J ends lost 3 bases and 1 base respectively, with 10 bases between them.

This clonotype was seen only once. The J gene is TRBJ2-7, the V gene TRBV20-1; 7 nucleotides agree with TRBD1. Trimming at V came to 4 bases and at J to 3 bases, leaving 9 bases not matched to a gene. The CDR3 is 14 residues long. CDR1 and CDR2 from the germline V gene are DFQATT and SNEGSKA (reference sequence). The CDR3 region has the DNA TGCAGTGCTACTCGACAGGGTCTGCACTACGAGCAGTACTTC. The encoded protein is CSATRQGLHYEQYF.

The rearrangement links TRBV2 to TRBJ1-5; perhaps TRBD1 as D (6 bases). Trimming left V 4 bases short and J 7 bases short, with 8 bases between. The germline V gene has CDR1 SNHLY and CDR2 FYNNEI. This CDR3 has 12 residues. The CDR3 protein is CASSGTVQPQHF. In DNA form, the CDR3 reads TGTGCCAGCAGTGGGACAGTACAGCCCCAGCATTTT.

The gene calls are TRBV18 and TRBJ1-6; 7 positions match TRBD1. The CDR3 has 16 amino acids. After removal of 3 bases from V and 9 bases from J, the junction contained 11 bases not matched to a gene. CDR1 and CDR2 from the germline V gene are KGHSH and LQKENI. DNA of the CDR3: TGTGCCAGCTCACCTCAGGGGGGGCGGAAGTTTTCACCCCTCCACTTT. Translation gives CASSPQGGRKFSPLHF.

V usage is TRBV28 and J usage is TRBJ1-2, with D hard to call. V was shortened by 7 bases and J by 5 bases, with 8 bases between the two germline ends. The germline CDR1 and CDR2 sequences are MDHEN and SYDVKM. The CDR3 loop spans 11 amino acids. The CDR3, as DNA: TGTGCCAGCAAGGAAATATATGGCTACACCTTC. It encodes CASKEIYGYTF.

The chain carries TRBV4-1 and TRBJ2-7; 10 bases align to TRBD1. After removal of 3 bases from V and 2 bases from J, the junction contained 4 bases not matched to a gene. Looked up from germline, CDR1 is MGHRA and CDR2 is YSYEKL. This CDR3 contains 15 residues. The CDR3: CASSQAGTGAYEQYF. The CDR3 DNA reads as TGCGCCAGCAGCCAGGCCGGGACAGGGGCCTACGAGCAGTACTTC.

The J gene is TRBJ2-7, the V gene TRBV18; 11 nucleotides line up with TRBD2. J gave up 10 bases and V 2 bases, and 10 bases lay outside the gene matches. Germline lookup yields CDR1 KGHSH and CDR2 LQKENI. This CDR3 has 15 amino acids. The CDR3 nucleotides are TGTGCCAGCTCACCAAGGGACCCGGGACTAGCGGATCAGTACTTC. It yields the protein CASSPRDPGLADQYF.

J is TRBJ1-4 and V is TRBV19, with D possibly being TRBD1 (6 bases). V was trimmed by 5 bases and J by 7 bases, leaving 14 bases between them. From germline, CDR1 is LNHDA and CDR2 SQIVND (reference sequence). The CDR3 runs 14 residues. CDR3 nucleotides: TGTGCCAGTAGTTCACAGGGTATTGGTGAAAAACTGTTTTTT. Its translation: CASSSQGIGEKLFF.

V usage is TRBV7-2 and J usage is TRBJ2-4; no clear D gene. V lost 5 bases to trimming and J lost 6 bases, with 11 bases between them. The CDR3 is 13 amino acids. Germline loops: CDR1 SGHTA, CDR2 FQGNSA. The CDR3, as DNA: TGTGCCAGCAGCCCATATCGCCCAAACATTCAGTACTTC. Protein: CASSPYRPNIQYF. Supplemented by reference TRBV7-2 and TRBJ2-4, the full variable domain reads GAGVSQSPSNKVTEKGKDVELRCDPISGHTALYWYRQSLGQGLEFLIYFQGNSAPDKSGLPSDRFSAERTGGSVSTLTIQRTQQEDSAVYLCASSPYRPNIQYFGAGTRLSVL.

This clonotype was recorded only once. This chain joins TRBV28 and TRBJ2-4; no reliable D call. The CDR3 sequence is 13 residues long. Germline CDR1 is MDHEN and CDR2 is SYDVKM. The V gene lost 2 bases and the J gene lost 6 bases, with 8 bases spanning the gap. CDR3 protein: CASSLSELNIQYF. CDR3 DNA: TGTGCCAGCAGTTTAAGTGAATTAAACATTCAGTACTTC.

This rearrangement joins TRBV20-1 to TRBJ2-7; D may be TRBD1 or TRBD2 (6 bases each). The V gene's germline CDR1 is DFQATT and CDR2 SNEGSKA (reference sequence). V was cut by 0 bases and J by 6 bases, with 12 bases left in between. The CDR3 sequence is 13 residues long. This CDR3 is CSARDRRGIEQYF. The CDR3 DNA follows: TGCAGTGCTAGAGATAGGAGGGGGATCGAGCAGTACTTC.

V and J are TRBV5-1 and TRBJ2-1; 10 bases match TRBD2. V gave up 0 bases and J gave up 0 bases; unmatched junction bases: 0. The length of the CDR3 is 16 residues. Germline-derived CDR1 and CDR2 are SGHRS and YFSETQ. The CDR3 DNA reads TGCGCCAGCAGCTTGGCTAGCGGGGGCTCCTACAATGAGCAGTTCTTC. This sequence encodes CASSLASGGSYNEQFF.